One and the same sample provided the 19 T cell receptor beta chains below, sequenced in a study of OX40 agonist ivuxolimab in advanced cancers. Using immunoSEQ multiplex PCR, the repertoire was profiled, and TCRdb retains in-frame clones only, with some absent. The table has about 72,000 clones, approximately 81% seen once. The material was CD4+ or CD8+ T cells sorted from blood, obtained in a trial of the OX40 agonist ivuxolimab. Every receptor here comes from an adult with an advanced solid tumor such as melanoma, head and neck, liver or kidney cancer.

The CDR3 loop reads CASKNRENTEAFF. As DNA, the CDR3 is TGTGCCAGCAAGAACAGGGAGAACACTGAAGCTTTCTTT. This chain connects TRBV6-1 to TRBJ1-1, with D perhaps matching TRBD1 (6 bases). Germline-derived CDR1 and CDR2 are MNHNS and SASEGT. The CDR3 length is 13 residues. Trimming shortened V by 7 bases and J by 1 base, and 10 bases separated the two germline ends.

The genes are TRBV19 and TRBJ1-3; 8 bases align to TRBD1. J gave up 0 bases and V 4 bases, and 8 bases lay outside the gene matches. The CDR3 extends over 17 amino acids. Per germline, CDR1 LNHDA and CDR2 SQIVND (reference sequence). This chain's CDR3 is CASSKRTGRASGNTIYF. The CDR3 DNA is TGTGCCAGTAGTAAGAGGACAGGGCGAGCCTCTGGAAACACCATATATTTT.

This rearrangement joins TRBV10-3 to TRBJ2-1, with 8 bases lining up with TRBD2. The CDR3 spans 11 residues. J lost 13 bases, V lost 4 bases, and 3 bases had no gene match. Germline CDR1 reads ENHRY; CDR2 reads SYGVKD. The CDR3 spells CAISAAGVQFF. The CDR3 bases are TGTGCCATCAGTGCAGCGGGAGTACAGTTCTTC.

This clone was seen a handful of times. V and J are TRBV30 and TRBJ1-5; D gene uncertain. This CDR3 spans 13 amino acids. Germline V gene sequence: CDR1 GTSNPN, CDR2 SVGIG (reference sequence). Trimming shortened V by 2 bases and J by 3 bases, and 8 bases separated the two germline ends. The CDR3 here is CAWSRGNNQPQHF. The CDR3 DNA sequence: TGTGCCTGGAGTCGCGGCAACAATCAGCCCCAGCATTTT.

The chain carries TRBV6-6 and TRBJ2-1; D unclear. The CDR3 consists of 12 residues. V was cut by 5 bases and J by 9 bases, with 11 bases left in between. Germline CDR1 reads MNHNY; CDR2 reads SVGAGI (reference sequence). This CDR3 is CASSLPAGEQFF. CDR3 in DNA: TGTGCCAGCAGTCTTCCGGCCGGTGAGCAGTTCTTC.

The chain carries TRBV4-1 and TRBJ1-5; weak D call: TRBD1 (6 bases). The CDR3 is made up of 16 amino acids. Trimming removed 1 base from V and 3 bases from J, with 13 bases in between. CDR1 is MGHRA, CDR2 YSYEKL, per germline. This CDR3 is CASSQGFAGVNQPQHF. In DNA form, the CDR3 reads TGCGCCAGCAGCCAAGGCTTTGCAGGGGTCAATCAGCCCCAGCATTTT.

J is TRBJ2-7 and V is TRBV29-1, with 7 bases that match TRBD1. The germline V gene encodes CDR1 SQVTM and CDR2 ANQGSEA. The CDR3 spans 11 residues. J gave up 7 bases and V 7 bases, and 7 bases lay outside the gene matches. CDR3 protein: CSGRQGWEQYF. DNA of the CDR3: TGCAGCGGCCGACAGGGTTGGGAGCAGTACTTC.

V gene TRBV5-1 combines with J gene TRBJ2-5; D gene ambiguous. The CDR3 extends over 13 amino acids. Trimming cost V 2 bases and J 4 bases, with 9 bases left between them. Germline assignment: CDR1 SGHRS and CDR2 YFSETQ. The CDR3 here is CASSLLQPETQYF. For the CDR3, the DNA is TGCGCCAGCAGCTTATTACAACCAGAGACCCAGTACTTC.

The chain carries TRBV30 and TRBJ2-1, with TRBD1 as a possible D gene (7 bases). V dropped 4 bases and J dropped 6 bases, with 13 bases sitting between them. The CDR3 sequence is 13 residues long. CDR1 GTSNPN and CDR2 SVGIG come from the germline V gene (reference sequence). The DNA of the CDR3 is TGTGCCTGGAACACGCAGGGGGGCAATGAGCAGTTCTTC. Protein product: CAWNTQGGNEQFF. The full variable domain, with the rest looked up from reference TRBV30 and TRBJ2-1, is SQTIHQWPATLVQPVGSPLSLECTVEGTSNPNLYWYRQAAGRGLQLLFYSVGIGQISSEVPQNLSASRPQDRQFILSSKKLLLSDSGFYLCAWNTQGGNEQFFGPGTRLTVL.

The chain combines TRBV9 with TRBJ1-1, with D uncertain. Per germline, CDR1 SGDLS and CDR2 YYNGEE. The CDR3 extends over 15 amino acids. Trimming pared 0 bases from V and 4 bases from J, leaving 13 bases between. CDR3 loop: CASSVVEGWGTEAFF. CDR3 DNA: TGTGCCAGCAGCGTAGTGGAGGGATGGGGCACTGAAGCTTTCTTT.

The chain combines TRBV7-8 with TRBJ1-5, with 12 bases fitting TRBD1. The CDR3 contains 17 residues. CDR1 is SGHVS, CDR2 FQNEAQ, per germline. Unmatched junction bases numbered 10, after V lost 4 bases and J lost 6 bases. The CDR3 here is CASSSRPGQGAVQPQHF. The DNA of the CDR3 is TGTGCCAGCAGCTCCAGGCCGGGACAGGGGGCGGTTCAGCCCCAGCATTTT.

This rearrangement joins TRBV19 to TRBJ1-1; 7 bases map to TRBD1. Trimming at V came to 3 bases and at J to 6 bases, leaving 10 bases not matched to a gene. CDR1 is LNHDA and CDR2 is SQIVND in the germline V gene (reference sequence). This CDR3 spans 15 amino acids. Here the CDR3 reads CASSIYRGRPAEAFF. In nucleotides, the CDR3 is TGTGCCAGTAGTATTTACAGGGGAAGGCCAGCTGAAGCTTTCTTT.

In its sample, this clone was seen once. The CDR3 protein is CASSQALQSEQYF. CDR3 in DNA: TGTGCCAGCAGCCAAGCCCTACAGTCCGAGCAGTACTTC. The J gene is TRBJ2-7, the V gene TRBV14; unclear D gene. Germline assignment: CDR1 SGHDN and CDR2 FVKESK. V dropped 1 base and J dropped 6 bases, with 10 bases sitting between them. This CDR3 has 13 residues.

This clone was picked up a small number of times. The CDR3 nucleotides are TGTGCCAGCTCACCCTCCGGGGAAGGAAACACCATATATTTT. The encoded protein is CASSPSGEGNTIYF. This rearrangement joins TRBV18 to TRBJ1-3; the D is unclear. V was shortened by 3 bases and J by 4 bases, with 10 bases between the two germline ends. CDR3 size: 14 residues. Germline-derived CDR1 and CDR2 are KGHSH and LQKENI.

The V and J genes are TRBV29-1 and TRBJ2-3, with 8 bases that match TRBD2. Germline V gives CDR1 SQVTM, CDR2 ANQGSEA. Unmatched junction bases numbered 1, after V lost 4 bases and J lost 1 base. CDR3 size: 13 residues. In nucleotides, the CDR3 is TGCAGCGTTGGAGCGGGAGGCACAGATACGCAGTATTTT. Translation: CSVGAGGTDTQYF.

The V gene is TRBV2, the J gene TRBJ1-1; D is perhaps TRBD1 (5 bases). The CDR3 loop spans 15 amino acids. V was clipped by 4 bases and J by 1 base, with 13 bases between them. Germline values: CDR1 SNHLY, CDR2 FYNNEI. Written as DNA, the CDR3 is TGTGCCAGCAGTGTAAGGGGTTCAGAGAACACTGAAGCTTTCTTT. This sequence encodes CASSVRGSENTEAFF.

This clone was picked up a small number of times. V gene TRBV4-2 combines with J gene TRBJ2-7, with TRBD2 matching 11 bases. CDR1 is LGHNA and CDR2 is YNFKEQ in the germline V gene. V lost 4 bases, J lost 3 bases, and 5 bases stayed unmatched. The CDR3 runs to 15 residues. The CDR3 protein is CASSPGTSGDYEQYF. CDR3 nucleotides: TGTGCCAGCAGCCCCGGGACTAGCGGCGACTACGAGCAGTACTTC.

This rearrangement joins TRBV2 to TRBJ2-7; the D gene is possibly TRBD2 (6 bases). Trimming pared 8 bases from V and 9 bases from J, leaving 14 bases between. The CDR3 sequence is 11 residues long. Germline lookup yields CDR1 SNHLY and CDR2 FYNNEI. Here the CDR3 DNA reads TGTGCCAGCGGGGATGCGGGAAGGCAGTACTTC. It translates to CASGDAGRQYF.

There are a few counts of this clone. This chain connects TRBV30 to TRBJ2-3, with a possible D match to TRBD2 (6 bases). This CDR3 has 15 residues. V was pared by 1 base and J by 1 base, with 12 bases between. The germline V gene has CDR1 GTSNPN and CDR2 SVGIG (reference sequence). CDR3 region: CAWSGPSEGTDTQYF. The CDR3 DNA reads TGTGCCTGGAGTGGTCCTAGCGAGGGCACAGATACGCAGTATTTT.